This T cell receptor beta chain was found in a study of blood T cell repertoires in COVID-19. Study-level background: Researchers got acute and convalescent COVID-19 samples from the United States, Italy and Spain. From T cells, B-cell-depleted T cells, or PBMCs came the material, which was cDNA or gDNA.

This clone was seen only once. Trimming shortened V by 5 bases and J by 1 base, and 12 bases separated the two germline ends. This CDR3 spans 15 amino acids. The germline gives CDR1 MDHEN, CDR2 SYDVKM. Original analysis: Counts of nucleated cells, estimated from reference gene primer amplification, were obtained. The method was immunoSEQ multiplex PCR; TCRdb's version includes in-frame clones alone and lacks a portion of them. D and trimming come from the DNA, and the V and J calls and clone size come from that table. The sample shows some 140,000 clones, 70% to 80% of them seen only once. The source is a man aged 60-69 years with acute or convalescent COVID-19. This chain uses TRBV28 with TRBJ1-3; maybe TRBD1 (5 bases). The sequencing sample was made of peripheral blood. DNA of the CDR3: TGTGCCAGCAGTCCGGGGGTGGTATCTGGAAACACCATATATTTT. The encoded protein is CASSPGVVSGNTIYF.